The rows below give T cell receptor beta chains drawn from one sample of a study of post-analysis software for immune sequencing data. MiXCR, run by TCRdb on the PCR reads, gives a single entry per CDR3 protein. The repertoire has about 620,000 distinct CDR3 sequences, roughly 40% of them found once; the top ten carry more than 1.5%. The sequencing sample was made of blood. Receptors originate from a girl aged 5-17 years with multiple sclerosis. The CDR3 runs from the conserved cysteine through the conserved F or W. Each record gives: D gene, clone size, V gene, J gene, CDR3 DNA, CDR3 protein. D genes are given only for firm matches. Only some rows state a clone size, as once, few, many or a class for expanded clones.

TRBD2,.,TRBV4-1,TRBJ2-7,TGCGCCAGCAGCCAACCCCAAGGTAGCGGGGGGTACGAGCAGTACTTC,CASSQPQGSGGYEQYF
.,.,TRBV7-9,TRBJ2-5,TGTGCCAGCAGCTTAAGGGGGGCACAAGAGACCCAGTACTTC,CASSLRGAQETQYF
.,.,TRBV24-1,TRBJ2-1,TGTGCCACCAGTGAATCGTCGAGGGGGAGCTCCTACAATGAGCAGTTCTTC,CATSESSRGSSYNEQFF
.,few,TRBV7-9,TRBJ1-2,TGTGCCAGCAGGCCACAGGAAAGCTATGGCTACACCTTC,CASRPQESYGYTF
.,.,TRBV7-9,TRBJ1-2,TGTGCCAGCAGCGTCCGGGACCCTTTCTATGGCTACACCTTC,CASSVRDPFYGYTF
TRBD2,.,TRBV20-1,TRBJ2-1,TGCAGTGCTACCCGGACTAGCGGGGGCCCGCCCGGTGAGCAGTTCTTC,CSATRTSGGPPGEQFF
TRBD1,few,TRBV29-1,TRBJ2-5,TGCAGCGTGATTACCTGGACAGGTGTGCAAGAGACCCAGTACTTC,CSVITWTGVQETQYF
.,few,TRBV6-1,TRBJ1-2,TGTGCCAGCAGGCGGACTGTAGCTAACTATGGCTACACCTTC,CASRRTVANYGYTF
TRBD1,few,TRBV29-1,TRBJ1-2,TGCAGCGTTGAAGATTACAGGGGTGGTGGCTATGGCTACACCTTC,CSVEDYRGGGYGYTF
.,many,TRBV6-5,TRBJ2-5,TGTGCCAGCAGTTGGGCCGGACTCCAAGAGACCCAGTACTTC,CASSWAGLQETQYF